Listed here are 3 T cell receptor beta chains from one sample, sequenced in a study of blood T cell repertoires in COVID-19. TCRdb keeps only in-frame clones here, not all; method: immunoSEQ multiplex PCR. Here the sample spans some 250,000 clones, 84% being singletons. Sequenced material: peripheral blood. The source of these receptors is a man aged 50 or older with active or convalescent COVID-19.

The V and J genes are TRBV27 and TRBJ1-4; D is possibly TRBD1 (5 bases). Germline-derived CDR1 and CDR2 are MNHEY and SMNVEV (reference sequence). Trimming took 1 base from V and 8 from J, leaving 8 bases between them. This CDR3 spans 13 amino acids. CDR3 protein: CASSLFWGEKLFF. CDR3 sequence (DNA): TGTGCCAGCAGTTTATTTTGGGGCGAAAAACTGTTTTTT.

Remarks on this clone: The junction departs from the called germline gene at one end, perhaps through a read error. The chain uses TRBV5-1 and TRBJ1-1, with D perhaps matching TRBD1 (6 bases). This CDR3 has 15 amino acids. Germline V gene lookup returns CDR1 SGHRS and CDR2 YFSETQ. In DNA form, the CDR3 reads TGCGCCAGCAGATTGGGGCTCAGGGGAAACACTGAAGCTTTCTTT. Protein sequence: CASRLGLRGNTEAFF.

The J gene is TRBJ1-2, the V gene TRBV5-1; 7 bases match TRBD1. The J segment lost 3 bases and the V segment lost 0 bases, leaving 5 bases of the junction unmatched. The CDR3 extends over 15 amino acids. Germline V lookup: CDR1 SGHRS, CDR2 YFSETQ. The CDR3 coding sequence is TGCGCCAGCAGCTTGGTTACAGGGGAGGACTATGGCTACACCTTC. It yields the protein CASSLVTGEDYGYTF.